This TCR beta chain was captured in a study of shared clonotypes between healthy human individuals. In this sample, this clone turned up a few times. Libraries were prepared by immunoSEQ multiplex PCR; TCRdb keeps only in-frame clonotypes and omits some of them. The sample carries around 350,000 clones, more than 60% recorded once. CDR1 and CDR2 (germline): MNHEY, SMNVEV (reference sequence). With 3 bases clipped from V and 6 bases from J, the junction kept 1 base outside the gene matches. The CDR3 spans 15 residues. The chain carries TRBV27 and TRBJ2-4; 14 bases match TRBD2. The receptor's source is a man aged 25 to 40 in good health. The specimen sequenced was memory CD4+ T cells sorted from blood. Subset described: CD45RA-negative fraction. The CDR3 DNA sequence: TGTGCCAGCAGTTTTGGACTAGCGGGAGGAAACATTCAGTACTTC. Its translation is CASSFGLAGGNIQYF.